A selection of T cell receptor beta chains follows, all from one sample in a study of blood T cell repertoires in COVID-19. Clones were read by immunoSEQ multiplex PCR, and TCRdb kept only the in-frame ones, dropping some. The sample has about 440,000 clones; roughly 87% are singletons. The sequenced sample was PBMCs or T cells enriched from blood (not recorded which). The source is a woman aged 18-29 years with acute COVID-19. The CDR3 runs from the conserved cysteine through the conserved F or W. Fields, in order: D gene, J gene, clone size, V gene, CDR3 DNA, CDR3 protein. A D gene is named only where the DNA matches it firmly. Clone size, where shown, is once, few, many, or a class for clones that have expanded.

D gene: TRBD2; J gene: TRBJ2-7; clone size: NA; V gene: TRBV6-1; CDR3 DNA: TGTGCCAGCAGTGAAGCGACTAGCGTCTACGAGCAGTACTTC; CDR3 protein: CASSEATSVYEQYF
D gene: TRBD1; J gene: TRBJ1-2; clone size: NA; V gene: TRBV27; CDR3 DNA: TGTGCCAGCAGTTCAGGACAGGACCCCTATGGCTACACCTTC; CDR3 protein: CASSSGQDPYGYTF
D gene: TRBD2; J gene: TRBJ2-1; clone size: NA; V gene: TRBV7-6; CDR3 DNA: TGTGCCAGCAGCTTAAGGAGCGGGGGAGCTGACTACAATGAGCAGTTCTTC; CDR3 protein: CASSLRSGGADYNEQFF
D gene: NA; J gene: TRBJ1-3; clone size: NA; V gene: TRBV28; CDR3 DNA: TGTGCCAGCAGTGTCAGGGGAGGGACCTCTGGAAACACCATATATTTT; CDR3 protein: CASSVRGGTSGNTIYF
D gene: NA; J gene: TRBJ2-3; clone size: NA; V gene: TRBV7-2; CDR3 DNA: TGTGCCAGCAGCATCACAGGGTCAGATACGCAGTATTTT; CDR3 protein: CASSITGSDTQYF
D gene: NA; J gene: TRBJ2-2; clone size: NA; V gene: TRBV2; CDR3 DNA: TGTGCCAGCAGTGGACAGCGAGTCACCGGGGAGCTGTTTTTT; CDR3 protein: CASSGQRVTGELFF
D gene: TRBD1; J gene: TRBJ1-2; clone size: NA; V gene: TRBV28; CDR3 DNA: TGTGCCAGCTTGACAGGGGAGGCACCTTATGGCTACACCTTC; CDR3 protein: CASLTGEAPYGYTF
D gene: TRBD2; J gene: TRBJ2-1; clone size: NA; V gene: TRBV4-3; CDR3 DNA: TGCGCCAGCAGCCAAGAACTCCCCACTGGCGGGAGGGCCATTGAGCAGTTCTTC; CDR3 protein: CASSQELPTGGRAIEQFF
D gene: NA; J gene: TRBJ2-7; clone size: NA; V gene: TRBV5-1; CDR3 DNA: TGCGCCAGCAGCTTGGTAGGACAGTCCTACGAGCAGTACTTC; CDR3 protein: CASSLVGQSYEQYF
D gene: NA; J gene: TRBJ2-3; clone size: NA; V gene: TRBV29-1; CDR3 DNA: TGCAGCGTTGTCGACAGGCCTCCCTCTAGCACAGATACGCAGTATTTT; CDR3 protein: CSVVDRPPSSTDTQYF
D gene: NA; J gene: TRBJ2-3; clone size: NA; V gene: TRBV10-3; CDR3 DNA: TGTGCCATCAGTGTCACGCCGAGTGATACGCAGTATTTT; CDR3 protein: CAISVTPSDTQYF
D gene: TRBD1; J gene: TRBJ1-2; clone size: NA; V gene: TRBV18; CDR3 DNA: TGTGCCAGCTCACAAACCGACTCCAGGGGGCTAGTCGATGGCTACACCTTC; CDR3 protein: CASSQTDSRGLVDGYTF
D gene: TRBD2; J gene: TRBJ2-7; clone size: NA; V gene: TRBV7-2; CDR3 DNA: TGTGCCAGCAGCCTAAATTCAGCGGGAGTTAAGTACGAGCAGTACTTC; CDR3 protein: CASSLNSAGVKYEQYF
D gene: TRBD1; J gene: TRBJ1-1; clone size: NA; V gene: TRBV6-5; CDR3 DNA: TGTGCCAGCAGTTCTCAGGGGGACACTGAAGCTTTCTTT; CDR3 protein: CASSSQGDTEAFF
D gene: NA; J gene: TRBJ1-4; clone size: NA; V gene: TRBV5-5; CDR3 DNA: TGTGCCAGCAGCTTAGACTCAGGGGCAACTAATGAAAAACTGTTTTTT; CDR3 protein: CASSLDSGATNEKLFF
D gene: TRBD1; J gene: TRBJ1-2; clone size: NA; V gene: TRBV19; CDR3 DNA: TGTGCCAGTACCCTTAACATCCGCCGGGACAGGGTAGTAGACCGGTCTGGCTACACCTTC; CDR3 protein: CASTLNIRRDRVVDRSGYTF
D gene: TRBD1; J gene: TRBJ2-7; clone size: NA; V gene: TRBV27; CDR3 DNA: TGTGCCAGCAGTCCCCAGACAGGGGGCACCTACGAGCAGTACTTC; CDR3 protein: CASSPQTGGTYEQYF
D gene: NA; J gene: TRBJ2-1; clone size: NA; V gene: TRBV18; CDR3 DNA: TGTGCCAGCTCACCGACGGAGCTTGTCAATGAGCAGTTCTTC; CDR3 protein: CASSPTELVNEQFF
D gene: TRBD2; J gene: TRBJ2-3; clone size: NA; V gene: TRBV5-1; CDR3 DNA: TGCGCCAGCAACCTCCGGGGGGGTCCGACAGATACGCAGTATTTT; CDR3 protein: CASNLRGGPTDTQYF
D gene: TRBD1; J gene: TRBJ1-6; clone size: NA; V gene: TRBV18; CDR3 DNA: TGTGCCAGCTCGCGACAGGGGGTCTATAATTCACCCCTCCACTTT; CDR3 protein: CASSRQGVYNSPLHF
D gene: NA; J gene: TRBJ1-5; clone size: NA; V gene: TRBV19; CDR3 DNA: TGTGCCAGTAAAGACAGGACCAATCAGCCCCAGCATTTT; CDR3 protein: CASKDRTNQPQHF
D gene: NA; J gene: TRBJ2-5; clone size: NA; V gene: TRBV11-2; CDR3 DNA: TGTGCCAGCAGCTTAGGCCAGGGAAGGGAGACCCAGTACTTC; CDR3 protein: CASSLGQGRETQYF
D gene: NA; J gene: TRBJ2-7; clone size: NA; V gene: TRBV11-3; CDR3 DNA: TGTGCCAGCAGCTTAGAACCAGGTTCGCTAGAGCAGTACTTC; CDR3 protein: CASSLEPGSLEQYF
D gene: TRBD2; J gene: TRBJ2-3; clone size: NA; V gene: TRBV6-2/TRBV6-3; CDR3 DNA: TGTGCCAGCAGTTACGATCCGACTAGCGGAGTCACAGATACGCAGTATTTT; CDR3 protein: CASSYDPTSGVTDTQYF
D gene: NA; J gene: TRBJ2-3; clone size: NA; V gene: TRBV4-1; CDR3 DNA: TGCGCCAGCAGCGCCCGGACTAAGAGTAGCACAGATACGCAGTATTTT; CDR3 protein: CASSARTKSSTDTQYF
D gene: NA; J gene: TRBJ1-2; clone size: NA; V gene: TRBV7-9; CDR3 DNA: TGTGCCAGCCCTCCGACGGATCAGGGAGGCTATGGCTACACCTTC; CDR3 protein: CASPPTDQGGYGYTF
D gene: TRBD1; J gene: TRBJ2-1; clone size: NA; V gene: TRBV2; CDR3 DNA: TGTGCCAGCAGTCGGGACAGGAGTGGGGGTGAGCAGTTCTTC; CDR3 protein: CASSRDRSGGEQFF
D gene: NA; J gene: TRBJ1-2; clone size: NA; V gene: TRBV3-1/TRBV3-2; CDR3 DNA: TGTGCCAGCAGCCAAGACAACACCCGGGACTTAAACTATGGCTACACCTTC; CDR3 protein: CASSQDNTRDLNYGYTF
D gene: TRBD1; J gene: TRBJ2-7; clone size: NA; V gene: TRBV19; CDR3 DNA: TGTGCCAGTAGTATAAGTAAACGACAGGGGGGCACCTACGAGCAGTACTTC; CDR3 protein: CASSISKRQGGTYEQYF
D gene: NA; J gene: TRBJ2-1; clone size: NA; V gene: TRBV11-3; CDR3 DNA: TGTGCCAGCAGCTTAGTGAAGGGGTTCTACAATGAGCAGTTCTTC; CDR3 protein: CASSLVKGFYNEQFF
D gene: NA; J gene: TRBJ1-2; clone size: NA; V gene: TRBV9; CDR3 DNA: TGTGCCAGCAGCGGTTTTAATAGGGGGACCTATGGCTACACCTTC; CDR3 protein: CASSGFNRGTYGYTF
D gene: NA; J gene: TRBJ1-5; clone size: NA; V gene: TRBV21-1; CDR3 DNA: TGTGCCGCACCACGAGGGCTCAATCAGCCCCAGCATTTT; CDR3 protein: CAAPRGLNQPQHF
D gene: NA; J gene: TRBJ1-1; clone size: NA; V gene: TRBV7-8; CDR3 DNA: TGTGCCAGCAGCTCCTCGAGCGGGGGGGCGGGTGAAGCTTTCTTT; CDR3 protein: CASSSSSGGAGEAFF
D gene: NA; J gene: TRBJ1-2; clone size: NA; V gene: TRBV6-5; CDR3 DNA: TGTGCCAGCAGACCCGACAGGATGCTGGTCACCTTC; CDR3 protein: CASRPDRMLVTF
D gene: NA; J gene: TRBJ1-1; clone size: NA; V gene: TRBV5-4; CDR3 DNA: TGTGCCAGCAGCCAGACGACAGGGAACACTGAAGCTTTCTTT; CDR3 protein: CASSQTTGNTEAFF
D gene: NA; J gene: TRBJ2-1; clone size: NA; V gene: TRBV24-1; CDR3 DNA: TGTGCCACCAGTGGGGCAGGGATAGGTATTTACAATGAGCAGTTCTTC; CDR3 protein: CATSGAGIGIYNEQFF
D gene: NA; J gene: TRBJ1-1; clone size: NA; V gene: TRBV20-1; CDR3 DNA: TGCAGTGCTAGCTTGACTGAAGCTTTCTTT; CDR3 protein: CSASLTEAFF
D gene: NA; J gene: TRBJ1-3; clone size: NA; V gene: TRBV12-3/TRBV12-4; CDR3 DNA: TGTGCCAGCAGTTTTAGAAACACCATATATTTT; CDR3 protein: CASSFRNTIYF
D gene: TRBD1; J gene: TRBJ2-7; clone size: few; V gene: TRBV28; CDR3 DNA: TGTGCCAGCAGTCTCCCACAGGGGACCTACGAGCAGTACTTC; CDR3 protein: CASSLPQGTYEQYF
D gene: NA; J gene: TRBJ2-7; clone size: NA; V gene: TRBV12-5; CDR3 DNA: TGTGCTAGTGGTTTGGTAACAGGTGGCTACGAGCAGTACTTC; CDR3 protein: CASGLVTGGYEQYF
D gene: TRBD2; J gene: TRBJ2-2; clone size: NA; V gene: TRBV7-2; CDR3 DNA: TGTGCCAGCAGCTTAGTGCTAGCGGGGGTGACCGGGGAGCTGTTTTTT; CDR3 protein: CASSLVLAGVTGELFF
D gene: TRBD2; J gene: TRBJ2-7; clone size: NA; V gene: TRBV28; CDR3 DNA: TGTGCCAGCCAAGATAATAGGGCGGGAGGGCCCGAGCAGTACTTC; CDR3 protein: CASQDNRAGGPEQYF
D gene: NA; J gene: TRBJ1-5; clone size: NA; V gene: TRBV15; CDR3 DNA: TGTGCCACCAGCATAACAGGGTCGGAACAGCCCCAGCATTTT; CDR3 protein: CATSITGSEQPQHF
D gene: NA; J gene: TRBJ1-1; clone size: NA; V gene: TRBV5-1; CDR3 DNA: TGCGCCAGCAGCACCAGGGGCCGACTGAACACTGAAGCTTTCTTT; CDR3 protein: CASSTRGRLNTEAFF
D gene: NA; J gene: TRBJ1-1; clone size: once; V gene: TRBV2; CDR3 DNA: TGTGCCAGCAGTGAACGACACCTCTCGAACACTGAAGCTTTCTTT; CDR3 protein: CASSERHLSNTEAFF
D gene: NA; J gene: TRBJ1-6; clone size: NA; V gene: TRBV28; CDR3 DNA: TGTGCCAGCAGTTCCCCACAGGGAGGGGAATCACCCCTCCACTTT; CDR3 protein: CASSSPQGGESPLHF
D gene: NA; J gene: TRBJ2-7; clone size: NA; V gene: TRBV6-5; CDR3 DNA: TGTGCCAGCAGTACCCGGGACATCTCCTACGAGCAGTACTTC; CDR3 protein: CASSTRDISYEQYF
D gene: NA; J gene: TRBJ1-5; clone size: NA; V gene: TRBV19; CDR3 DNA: TGTGCCAGTAGTATGAGTTATCAGCCCCAGCATTTT; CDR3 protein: CASSMSYQPQHF
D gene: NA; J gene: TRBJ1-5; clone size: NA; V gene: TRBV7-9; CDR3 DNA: TGTGCCAGCAGCTTAAGCGGCCCCAATCAGCCCCAGCATTTT; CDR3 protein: CASSLSGPNQPQHF
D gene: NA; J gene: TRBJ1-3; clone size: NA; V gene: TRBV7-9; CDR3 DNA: TGTGCCAGCAGCTTAGAAGGGGGCTCTGGAAACACCATATATTTT; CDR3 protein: CASSLEGGSGNTIYF
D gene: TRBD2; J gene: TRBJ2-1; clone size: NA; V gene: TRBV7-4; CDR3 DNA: TGTGCCAGCAGCTTGCAGGGAGGGCCTTACAATGAGCAGTTCTTC; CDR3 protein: CASSLQGGPYNEQFF
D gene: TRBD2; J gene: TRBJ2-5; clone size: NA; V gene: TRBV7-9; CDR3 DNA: TGTGCCAGAGGTGGACTAGCGGGCACCGGAGGAGAGACCCAGTACTTC; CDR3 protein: CARGGLAGTGGETQYF
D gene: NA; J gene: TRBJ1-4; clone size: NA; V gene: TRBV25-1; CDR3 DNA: TGTGCCAGCAGCCGGGACATCGATATCAATGAAAAACTGTTTTTT; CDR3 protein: CASSRDIDINEKLFF
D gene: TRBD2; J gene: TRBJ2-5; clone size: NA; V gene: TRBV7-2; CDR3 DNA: TGTGCCAGCAGCTCCGGACTAGTGGTAGAGACCCAGTACTTC; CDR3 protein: CASSSGLVVETQYF
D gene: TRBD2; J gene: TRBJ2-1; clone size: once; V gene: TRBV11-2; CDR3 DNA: TGTGCCAGCAGCTACCTCAGCGCGGGGGTTAACAATGAGCAGTTCTTC; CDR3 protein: CASSYLSAGVNNEQFF
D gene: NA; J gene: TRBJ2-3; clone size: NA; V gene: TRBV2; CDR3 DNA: TGTGCCAGCCGACTATCAATTGCAGATACGCAGTATTTT; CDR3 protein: CASRLSIADTQYF
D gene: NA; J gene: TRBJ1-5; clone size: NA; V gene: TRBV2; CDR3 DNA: TGTGCCAGCACTATAGGACTCTCAAATCAGCCCCAGCATTTT; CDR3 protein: CASTIGLSNQPQHF
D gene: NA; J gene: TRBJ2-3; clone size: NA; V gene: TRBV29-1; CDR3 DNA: TGCAGCGTTGGAGGGGGGGCGCAGTATTTT; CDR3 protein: CSVGGGAQYF
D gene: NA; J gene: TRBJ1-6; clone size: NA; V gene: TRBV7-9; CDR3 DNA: TGTGCCAGCAGCTTACTTCGGAGCTCCTATAATTCACCCCTCCACTTT; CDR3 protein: CASSLLRSSYNSPLHF